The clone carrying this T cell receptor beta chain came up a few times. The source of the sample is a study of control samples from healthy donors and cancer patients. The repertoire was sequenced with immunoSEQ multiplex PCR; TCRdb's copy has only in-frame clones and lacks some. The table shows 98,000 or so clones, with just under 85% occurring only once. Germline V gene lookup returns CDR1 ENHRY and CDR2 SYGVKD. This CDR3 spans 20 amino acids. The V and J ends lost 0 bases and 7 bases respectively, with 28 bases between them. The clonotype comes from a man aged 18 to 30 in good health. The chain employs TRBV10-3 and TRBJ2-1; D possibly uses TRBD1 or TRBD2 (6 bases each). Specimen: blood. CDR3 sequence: CAISESRGVCQGSNLNEQFF. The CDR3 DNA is TGTGCCATCAGTGAGTCACGCGGGGTGTGCCAGGGGAGTAATTTGAATGAGCAGTTCTTC.